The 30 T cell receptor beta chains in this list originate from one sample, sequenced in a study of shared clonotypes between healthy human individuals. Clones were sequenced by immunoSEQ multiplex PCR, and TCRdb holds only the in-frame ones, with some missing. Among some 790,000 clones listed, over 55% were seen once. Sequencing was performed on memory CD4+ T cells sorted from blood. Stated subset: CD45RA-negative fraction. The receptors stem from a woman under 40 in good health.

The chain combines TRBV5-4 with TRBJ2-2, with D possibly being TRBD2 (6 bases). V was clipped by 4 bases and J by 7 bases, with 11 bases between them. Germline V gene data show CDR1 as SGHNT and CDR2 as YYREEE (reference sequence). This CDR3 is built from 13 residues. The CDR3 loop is CASSGGFRGELFF. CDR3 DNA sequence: TGTGCCAGCAGCGGAGGGTTCCGCGGGGAGCTGTTTTTT.

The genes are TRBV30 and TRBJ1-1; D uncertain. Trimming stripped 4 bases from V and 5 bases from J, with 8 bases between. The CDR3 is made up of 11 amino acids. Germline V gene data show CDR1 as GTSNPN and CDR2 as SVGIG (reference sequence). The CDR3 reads CAWTRETEAFF. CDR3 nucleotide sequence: TGTGCCTGGACCCGGGAGACTGAAGCTTTCTTT.

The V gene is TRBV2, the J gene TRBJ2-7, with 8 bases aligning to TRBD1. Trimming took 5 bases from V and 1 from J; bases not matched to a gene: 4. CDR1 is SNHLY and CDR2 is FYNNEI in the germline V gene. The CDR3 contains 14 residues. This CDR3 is CASSLRTGSYEQYF. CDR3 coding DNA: TGTGCCAGCAGTTTAAGGACAGGGTCCTACGAGCAGTACTTC.

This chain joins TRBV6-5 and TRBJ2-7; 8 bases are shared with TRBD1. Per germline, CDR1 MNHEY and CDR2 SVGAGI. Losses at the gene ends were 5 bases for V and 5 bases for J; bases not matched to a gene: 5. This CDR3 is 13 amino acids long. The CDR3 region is CASSRTGMDEQYF. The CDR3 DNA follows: TGTGCCAGCAGTCGGACAGGGATGGACGAGCAGTACTTC.

The CDR3 sequence: CASSLYSFDNQPQHF. The DNA of the CDR3 is TGTGCCAGCAGTTTATACAGTTTTGACAATCAGCCCCAGCATTTT. The chain combines TRBV28 with TRBJ1-5, with unresolved D. CDR3 length: 15 amino acids. CDR1 and CDR2 (germline): MDHEN, SYDVKM. V lost 1 base and J 3 bases, leaving 10 bases between the germline ends.

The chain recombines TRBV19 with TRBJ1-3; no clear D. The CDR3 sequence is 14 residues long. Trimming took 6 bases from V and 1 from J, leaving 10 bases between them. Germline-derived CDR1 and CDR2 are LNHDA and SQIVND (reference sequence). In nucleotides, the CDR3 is TGTGCCAGTAGCCTTCGAGATTCTGGAAACACCATATATTTT. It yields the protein CASSLRDSGNTIYF.

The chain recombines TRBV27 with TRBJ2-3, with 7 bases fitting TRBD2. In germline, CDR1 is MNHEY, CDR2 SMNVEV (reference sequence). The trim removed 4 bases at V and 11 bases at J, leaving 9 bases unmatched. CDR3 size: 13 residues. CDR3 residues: CASSSTGGGMQYF. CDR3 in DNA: TGTGCCAGCAGTTCGACTGGGGGGGGGATGCAGTATTTT.

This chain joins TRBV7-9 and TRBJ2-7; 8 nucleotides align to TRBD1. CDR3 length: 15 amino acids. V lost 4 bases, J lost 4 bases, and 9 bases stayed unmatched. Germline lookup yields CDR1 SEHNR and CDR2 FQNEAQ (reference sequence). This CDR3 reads CASSYEDRVGYEQYF. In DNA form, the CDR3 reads TGTGCCAGCAGCTATGAGGACAGGGTAGGGTACGAGCAGTACTTC.

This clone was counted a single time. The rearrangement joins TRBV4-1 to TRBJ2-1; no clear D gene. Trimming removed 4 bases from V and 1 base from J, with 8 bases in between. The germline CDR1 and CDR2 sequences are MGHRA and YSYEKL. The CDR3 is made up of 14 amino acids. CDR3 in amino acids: CASSRTNSYNEQFF. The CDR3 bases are TGCGCCAGCAGCCGCACTAATTCCTACAATGAGCAGTTCTTC.

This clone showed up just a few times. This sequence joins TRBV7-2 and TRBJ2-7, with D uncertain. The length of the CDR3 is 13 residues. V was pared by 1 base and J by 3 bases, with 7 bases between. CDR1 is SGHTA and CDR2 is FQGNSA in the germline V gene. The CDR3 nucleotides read TGTGCCAGCAGCTTAGAACGCAGCTACGAGCAGTACTTC. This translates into CASSLERSYEQYF.

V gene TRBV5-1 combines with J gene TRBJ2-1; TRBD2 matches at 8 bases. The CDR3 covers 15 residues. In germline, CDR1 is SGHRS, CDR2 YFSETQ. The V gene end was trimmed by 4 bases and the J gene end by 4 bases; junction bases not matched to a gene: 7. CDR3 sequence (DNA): TGCGCCAGCAGCCGATCAACTAGCGGATACAATGAGCAGTTCTTC. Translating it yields CASSRSTSGYNEQFF.

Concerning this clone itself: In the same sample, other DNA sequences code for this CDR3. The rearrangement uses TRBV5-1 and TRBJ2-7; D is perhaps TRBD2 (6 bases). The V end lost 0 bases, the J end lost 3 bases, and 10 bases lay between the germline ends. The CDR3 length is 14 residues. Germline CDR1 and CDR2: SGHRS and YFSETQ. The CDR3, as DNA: TGCGCCAGCAGCTTGGATGGGACTGTCTACGAGCAGTACTTC. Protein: CASSLDGTVYEQYF.

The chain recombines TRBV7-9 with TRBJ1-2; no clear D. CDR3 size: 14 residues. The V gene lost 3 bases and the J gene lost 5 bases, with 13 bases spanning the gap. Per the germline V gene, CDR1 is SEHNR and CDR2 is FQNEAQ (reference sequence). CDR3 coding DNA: TGTGCCAGCAGCTTTCTAGGGATGGAGTATGGCTACACCTTC. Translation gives CASSFLGMEYGYTF. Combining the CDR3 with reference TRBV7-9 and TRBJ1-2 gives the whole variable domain DTGVSQNPRHKITKRGQNVTFRCDPISEHNRLYWYRQTLGQGPEFLTYFQNEAQLEKSRLLSDRFSAERPKGSFSTLEIQRTEQGDSAMYLCASSFLGMEYGYTFGSGTRLTVV.

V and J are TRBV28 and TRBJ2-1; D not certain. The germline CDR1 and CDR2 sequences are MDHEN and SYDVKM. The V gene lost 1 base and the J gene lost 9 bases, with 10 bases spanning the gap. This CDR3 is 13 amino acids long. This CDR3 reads CASSLSYTGEQFF. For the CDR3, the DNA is TGTGCCAGCAGTTTATCCTATACGGGTGAGCAGTTCTTC.

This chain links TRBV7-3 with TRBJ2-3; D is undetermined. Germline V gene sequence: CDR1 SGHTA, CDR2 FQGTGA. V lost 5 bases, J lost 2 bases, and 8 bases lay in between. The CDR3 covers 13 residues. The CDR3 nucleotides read TGTGCCAGCAGCCCCGGGCCCACAGATACGCAGTATTTT. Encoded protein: CASSPGPTDTQYF.

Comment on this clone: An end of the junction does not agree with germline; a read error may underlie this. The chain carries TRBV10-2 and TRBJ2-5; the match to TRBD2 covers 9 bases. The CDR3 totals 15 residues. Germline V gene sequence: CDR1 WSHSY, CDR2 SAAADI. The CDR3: CACRSPGTSKETQYF. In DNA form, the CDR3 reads TGCGCCTGCAGATCCCCCGGGACTAGCAAAGAGACCCAGTACTTC.

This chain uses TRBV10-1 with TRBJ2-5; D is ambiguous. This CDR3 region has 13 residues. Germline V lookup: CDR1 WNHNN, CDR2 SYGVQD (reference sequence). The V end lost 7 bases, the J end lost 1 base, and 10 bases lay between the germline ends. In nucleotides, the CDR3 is TGCGCCAGCATCGTCCGAGCCCAAGAGACCCAGTACTTC. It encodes CASIVRAQETQYF.

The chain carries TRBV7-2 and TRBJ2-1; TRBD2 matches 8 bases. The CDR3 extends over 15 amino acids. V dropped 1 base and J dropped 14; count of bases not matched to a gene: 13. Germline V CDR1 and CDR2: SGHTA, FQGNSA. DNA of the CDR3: TGTGCCAGCAGCTTAGTGGAGGGGTTAGCGGGAAAAAAGTTCTTC. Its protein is CASSLVEGLAGKKFF.

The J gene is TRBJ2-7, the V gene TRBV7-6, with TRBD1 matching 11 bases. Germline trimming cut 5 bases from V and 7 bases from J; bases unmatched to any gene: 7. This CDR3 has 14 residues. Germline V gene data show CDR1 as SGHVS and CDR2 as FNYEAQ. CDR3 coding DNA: TGTGCCAGCAGCCAAGGACAGGGGGCGCGGGAGCAGTACTTC. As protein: CASSQGQGAREQYF.

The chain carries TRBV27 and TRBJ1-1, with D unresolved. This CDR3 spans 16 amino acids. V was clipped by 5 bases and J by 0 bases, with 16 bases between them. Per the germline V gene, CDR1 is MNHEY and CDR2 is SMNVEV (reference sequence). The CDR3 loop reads CASSPRMGLMNTEAFF. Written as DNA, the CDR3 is TGTGCCAGCAGTCCCCGGATGGGTCTTATGAACACTGAAGCTTTCTTT.

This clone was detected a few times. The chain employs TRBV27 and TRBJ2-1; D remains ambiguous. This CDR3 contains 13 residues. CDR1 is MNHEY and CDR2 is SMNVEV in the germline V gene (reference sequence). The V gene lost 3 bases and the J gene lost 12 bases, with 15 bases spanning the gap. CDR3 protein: CASSLGSVGRQFF. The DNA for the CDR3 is TGTGCCAGCAGTTTGGGTTCAGTGGGAAGGCAGTTCTTC.

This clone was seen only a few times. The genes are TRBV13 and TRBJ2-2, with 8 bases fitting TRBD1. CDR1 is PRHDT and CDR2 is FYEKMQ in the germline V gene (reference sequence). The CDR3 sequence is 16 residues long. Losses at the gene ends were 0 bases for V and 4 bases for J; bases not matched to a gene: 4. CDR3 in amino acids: CASSLGRGPVTGELFF. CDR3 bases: TGTGCCAGCAGCTTAGGCAGGGGGCCCGTCACCGGGGAGCTGTTTTTT.

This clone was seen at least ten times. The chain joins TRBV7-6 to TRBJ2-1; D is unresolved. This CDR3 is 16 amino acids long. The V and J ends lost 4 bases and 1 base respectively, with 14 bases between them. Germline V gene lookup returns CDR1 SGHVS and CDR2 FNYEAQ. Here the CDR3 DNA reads TGTGCCAGCAGCTCCCAAAGCGCGGCTTCCTACAATGAGCAGTTCTTC. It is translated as CASSSQSAASYNEQFF.

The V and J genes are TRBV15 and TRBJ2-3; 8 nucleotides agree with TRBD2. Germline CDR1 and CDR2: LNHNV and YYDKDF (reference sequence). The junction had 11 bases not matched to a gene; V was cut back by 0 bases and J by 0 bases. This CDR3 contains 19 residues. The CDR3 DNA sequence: TGTGCCACCAGCAGAGAAGGTAGCGGGATGGCTATAAGCACAGATACGCAGTATTTT. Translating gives CATSREGSGMAISTDTQYF.

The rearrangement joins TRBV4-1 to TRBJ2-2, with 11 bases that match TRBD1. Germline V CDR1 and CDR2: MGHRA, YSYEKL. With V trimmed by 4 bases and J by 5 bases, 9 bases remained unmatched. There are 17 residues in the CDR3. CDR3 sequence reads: CASSRLDRGRGTGELFF. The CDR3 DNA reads TGCGCCAGCAGCCGCTTGGACAGGGGGCGGGGGACCGGGGAGCTGTTTTTT.

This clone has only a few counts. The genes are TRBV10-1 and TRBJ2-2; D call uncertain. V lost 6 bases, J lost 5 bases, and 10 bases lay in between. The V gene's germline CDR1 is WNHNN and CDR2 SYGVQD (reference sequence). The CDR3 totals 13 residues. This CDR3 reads CASSPTLTGELFF. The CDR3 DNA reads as TGCGCCAGCAGCCCGACCCTTACCGGGGAGCTGTTTTTT.

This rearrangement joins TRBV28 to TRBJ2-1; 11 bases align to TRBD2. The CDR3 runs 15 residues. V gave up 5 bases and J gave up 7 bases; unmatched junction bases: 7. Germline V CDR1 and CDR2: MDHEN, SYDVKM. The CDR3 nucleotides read TGTGCCAGCAGTCTACCTAGCGGGAGGATTAATGAGCAGTTCTTC. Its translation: CASSLPSGRINEQFF.

CDR3: CASSRSGTTGYNEQFF. DNA of the CDR3: TGTGCCAGTAGTAGGTCGGGGACAACGGGCTACAATGAGCAGTTCTTC. The chain carries TRBV19 and TRBJ2-1, with D possibly matching TRBD1 (6 bases). CDR1 is LNHDA, CDR2 SQIVND, per germline (reference sequence). V gave up 4 bases and J gave up 3 bases, with 16 bases separating them. The CDR3 sequence is 16 residues long.

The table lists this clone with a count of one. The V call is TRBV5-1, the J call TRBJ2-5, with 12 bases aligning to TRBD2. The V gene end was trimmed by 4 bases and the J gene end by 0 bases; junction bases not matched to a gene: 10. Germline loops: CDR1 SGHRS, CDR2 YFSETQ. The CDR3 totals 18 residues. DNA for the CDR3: TGCGCCAGCAGCCGACGACTAGCGGGAGTCCAGTACCAAGAGACCCAGTACTTC. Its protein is CASSRRLAGVQYQETQYF.

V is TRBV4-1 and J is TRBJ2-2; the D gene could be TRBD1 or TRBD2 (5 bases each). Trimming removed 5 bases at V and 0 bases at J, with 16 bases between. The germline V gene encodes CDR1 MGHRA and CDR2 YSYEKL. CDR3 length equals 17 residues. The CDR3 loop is CASSSQMGPSNTGELFF. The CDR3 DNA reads TGCGCCAGCAGCTCACAAATGGGACCTTCGAACACCGGGGAGCTGTTTTTT.